The 7 T cell receptor beta chains listed next were all sequenced from one sample in a study of blood T cell repertoires in COVID-19. Profiled with immunoSEQ multiplex PCR; TCRdb holds only in-frame clones, not every one. The sample comprises roughly 40,000 clones, roughly three quarters of which are singletons, and roughly 8.7% rests with the top ten. Specimen: peripheral blood. The receptors were gathered from a man between 65 and 80 years old with active or convalescent COVID-19.

The chain is built from TRBV5-1 and TRBJ2-3, with 9 positions matching TRBD2. Germline V gives CDR1 SGHRS, CDR2 YFSETQ. The ends lost 4 bases at V and 1 base at J; junction bases unmatched: 4. CDR3 length equals 15 residues. CDR3 in DNA: TGCGCCAGCAGCGTATCTAGCGGGGGCACAGATACGCAGTATTTT. This encodes CASSVSSGGTDTQYF. The variable domain in full, completed from reference TRBV5-1 and TRBJ2-3, reads KAGVTQTPRYLIKTRGQQVTLSCSPISGHRSVSWYQQTPGQGLQFLFEYFSETQRNKGNFPGRFSGRQFSNSRSEMNVSTLELGDSALYLCASSVSSGGTDTQYFGPGTRLTVL.

This rearrangement joins TRBV28 to TRBJ1-4; tentative D call: TRBD1 (5 bases). Germline V gene lookup returns CDR1 MDHEN and CDR2 SYDVKM. V lost 3 bases and J 8 bases, leaving 13 bases between the germline ends. CDR3 size: 14 residues. The CDR3 region is CASSLGQAVEKLFF. The CDR3 bases are TGTGCCAGCAGTTTGGGGCAGGCAGTGGAAAAACTGTTTTTT.

CDR3 nucleotide sequence: TGTGCCAGCAGTCCCGGACTCGGGGGGGGTTATGGCTACACCTTC. This codes for CASSPGLGGGYGYTF. This chain links TRBV28 with TRBJ1-2; maybe TRBD1 (5 bases). Germline V gene lookup returns CDR1 MDHEN and CDR2 SYDVKM. This CDR3 is built from 15 residues. V was trimmed by 5 bases and J by 5 bases, leaving 18 bases between them.

The chain joins TRBV12-3 or TRBV12-4 to TRBJ2-3, with D hard to call. Trimming pared 6 bases from V and 12 bases from J, leaving 16 bases between. This CDR3 has 12 residues. DNA for the CDR3: TGTGCCAGCAGCGAGGCAGCAGTCCTTCAGTATTTT. Its translation is CASSEAAVLQYF.

The V gene is TRBV2, the J gene TRBJ2-3, with 7 bases aligning to TRBD2. The ends lost 10 bases at V and 5 bases at J; junction bases unmatched: 12. Germline CDR1 reads SNHLY; CDR2 reads FYNNEI. This CDR3 region has 14 residues. The CDR3 DNA sequence: TGTGCCATCTCGCAGCGGGGTAAGGGAGATACGCAGTATTTT. Amino acid sequence: CAISQRGKGDTQYF. The whole variable domain, remainder taken from reference TRBV2 and TRBJ2-3, is EPEVTQTPSHQVTQMGQEVILRCVPISNHLYFYWYRQILGQKVEFLVSFYNNEISEKSEIFDDQFSVERPDGSNFTLKIRSTKLEDSAMYFCAISQRGKGDTQYFGPGTRLTVL.

V is TRBV30 and J is TRBJ1-2, with a weak D call TRBD1 (5 bases). The germline V gene has CDR1 GTSNPN and CDR2 SVGIG (reference sequence). This CDR3 has 12 residues. Deletions cut 3 bases from V and 0 bases from J, with 5 bases between. The CDR3 sequence: CAWSRANYGYTF. CDR3 nucleotides: TGTGCCTGGAGCAGGGCTAACTATGGCTACACCTTC.

The chain couples TRBV11-3 to TRBJ2-2; D is undetermined. CDR3 size: 13 residues. V lost 5 bases and J 3 bases, leaving 7 bases between the germline ends. The germline gives CDR1 SGHNT, CDR2 YENEEA. The CDR3 loop is CASSQRHTGELFF. The CDR3 bases are TGTGCCAGCAGCCAGAGGCACACCGGGGAGCTGTTTTTT. The variable domain in full, completed from reference TRBV11-3 and TRBJ2-2, reads EAGVVQSPRYKIIEKKQPVAFWCNPISGHNTLYWYLQNLGQGPELLIRYENEEAVDDSQLPKDRFSAERLKGVDSTLKIQPAELGDSAVYLCASSQRHTGELFFGEGSRLTVL.